This is a list of T cell receptor beta chains from one sample in a study of control samples from healthy donors and cancer patients. Clones were read by immunoSEQ multiplex PCR, and TCRdb kept only the in-frame ones, dropping some. The table includes 80,000 or so clones, 91% detected once. Material: blood. These receptor sequences come from a man aged 45-65 years in good health. CDR3s include the opening cysteine and the closing phenylalanine or tryptophan. D genes are given only for firm matches. Size values are once, few and many counts, or a class for expanded clones, and some rows have none.

V,size,J,length,D,CDR3,DNA
TRBV12-3/TRBV12-4,-,TRBJ1-1,13,-,CASRTSGNTEAFF,TGTGCCAGCAGAACGAGTGGCAACACTGAAGCTTTCTTT
TRBV2,-,TRBJ1-5,14,-,CASSGQGDGQPQHF,TGTGCCAGCAGCGGGCAGGGAGATGGTCAGCCCCAGCATTTT
TRBV7-2,-,TRBJ1-2,15,TRBD1,CASSGTDRVPGGYTF,TGTGCCAGCAGCGGGACGGACAGGGTCCCAGGTGGCTACACCTTC
TRBV30,-,TRBJ1-4,14,-,CAWSLYATNEKLFF,TGTGCCTGGAGTTTATATGCAACTAATGAAAAACTGTTTTTT
TRBV5-1,once,TRBJ1-6,15,-,CASTNDRPEGSPLHF,TGCGCCAGCACCAACGACAGGCCCGAAGGTTCACCCCTCCACTTT
TRBV12-3/TRBV12-4,-,TRBJ2-7,12,-,CASSSRRDEQYF,TGTGCCAGCAGTTCCCGGCGGGACGAGCAGTACTTC
TRBV7-9,once,TRBJ2-3,15,-,CASSLGDSSTDTQYF,TGTGCCAGCAGCTTGGGGGATAGTAGCACAGATACGCAGTATTTT
TRBV18,-,TRBJ1-5,15,TRBD1,CASSLDRVSNQPQHF,TGTGCCAGCTCACTAGACAGGGTGAGCAATCAGCCCCAGCATTTT
TRBV10-3,few,TRBJ1-1,14,-,CATQGSQGNTEAFF,TGTGCCACCCAGGGGTCTCAAGGTAACACTGAAGCTTTCTTT
TRBV2,-,TRBJ1-5,13,-,CASSRDSNQPQHF,TGTGCCAGCAGTCGGGACAGCAATCAGCCCCAGCATTTT
TRBV30,-,TRBJ1-2,16,-,CAWSVHVWAGNYGYTF,TGTGCCTGGAGTGTACACGTCTGGGCGGGGAACTATGGCTACACCTTC
TRBV18,-,TRBJ1-1,14,TRBD1,CASSGQGLHWEAFF,TGTGCCAGCTCCGGACAGGGGCTCCACTGGGAAGCTTTCTTT
TRBV7-9,-,TRBJ2-7,17,-,CASSPTTTGPYSYEQYF,TGTGCCAGCAGCCCCACTACCACTGGGCCTTATTCCTACGAGCAGTACTTC
TRBV6-5,-,TRBJ2-1,14,-,CASVLFEGGGEQFF,TGTGCCAGCGTTTTGTTCGAGGGGGGTGGTGAGCAGTTCTTC
TRBV6-6,-,TRBJ1-5,13,-,CASSLKSNQPQHF,TGTGCCAGCAGTCTTAAAAGCAATCAGCCCCAGCATTTT
TRBV11-2,few,TRBJ2-5,16,-,CASSLGYRTEKETQYF,TGTGCCAGCAGCTTAGGATATAGGACAGAGAAAGAGACCCAGTACTTC
TRBV9,-,TRBJ1-1,14,TRBD1,CASSSPDRDTEAFF,TGTGCCAGCAGCTCCCCGGACAGGGACACTGAAGCTTTCTTT
TRBV27,-,TRBJ2-1,16,TRBD1,CASSSPRDRSFFGQFF,TGTGCCAGCAGTTCACCCCGGGACAGGTCTTTCTTCGGGCAGTTCTTC
TRBV6-2/TRBV6-3,-,TRBJ2-7,16,-,CASSSARSLSSYEQYF,TGTGCCAGCAGTTCGGCTAGGTCGCTTAGCTCCTACGAGCAGTACTTC
TRBV4-1,-,TRBJ1-5,15,-,CASSPRQVEDQPQHF,TGCGCCAGCAGCCCACGACAGGTGGAAGATCAGCCCCAGCATTTT